This T cell receptor (beta chain) was sequenced during a study of blood T cell repertoires in COVID-19. For the study at large: Samples taken during acute and convalescent COVID-19 were collected in the United States, Italy and Spain.

Trimming removed 6 bases from V and 7 bases from J; junction bases left unmatched: 3. Germline V lookup: CDR1 MNHEY, CDR2 SVGAGI. This CDR3 has 12 residues. TCRdb's copy holds only in-frame clones and misses some; the assay was immunoSEQ multiplex PCR. There are some 150,000 clones in the sample; 84% occur only once, and almost 10% lies in the top ten. The chain carries TRBV6-5 and TRBJ1-2, with 9 bases fitting TRBD1. Sequenced: peripheral blood. The sequence came from a woman aged 50 to 60 with acute or convalescent COVID-19. Here the CDR3 reads CASRTGGGGYTF. Written as DNA, the CDR3 is TGTGCCAGCAGGACAGGGGGAGGTGGCTACACCTTC.